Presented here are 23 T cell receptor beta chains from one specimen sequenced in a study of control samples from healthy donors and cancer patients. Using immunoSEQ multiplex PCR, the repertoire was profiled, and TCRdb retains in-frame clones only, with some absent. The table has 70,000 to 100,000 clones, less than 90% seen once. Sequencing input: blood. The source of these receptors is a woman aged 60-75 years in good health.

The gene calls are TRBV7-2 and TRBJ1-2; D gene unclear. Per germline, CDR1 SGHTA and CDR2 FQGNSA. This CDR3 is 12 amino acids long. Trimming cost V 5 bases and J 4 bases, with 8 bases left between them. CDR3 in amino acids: CASSPNPYGYTF. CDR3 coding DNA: TGTGCCAGCAGCCCCAACCCCTATGGCTACACCTTC. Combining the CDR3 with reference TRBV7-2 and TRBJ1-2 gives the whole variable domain GAGVSQSPSNKVTEKGKDVELRCDPISGHTALYWYRQSLGQGLEFLIYFQGNSAPDKSGLPSDRFSAERTGGSVSTLTIQRTQQEDSAVYLCASSPNPYGYTFGSGTRLTVV.

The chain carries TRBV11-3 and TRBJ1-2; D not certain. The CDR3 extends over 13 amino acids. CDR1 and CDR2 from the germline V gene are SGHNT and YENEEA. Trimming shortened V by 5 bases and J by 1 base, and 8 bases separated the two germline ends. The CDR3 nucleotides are TGTGCCAGCAGCCTCGGACTTAACTATGGCTACACCTTC. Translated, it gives CASSLGLNYGYTF.

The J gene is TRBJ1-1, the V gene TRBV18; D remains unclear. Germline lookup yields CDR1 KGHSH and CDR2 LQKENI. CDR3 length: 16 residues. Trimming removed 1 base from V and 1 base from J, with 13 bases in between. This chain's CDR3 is CASSPRVRLENTEAFF. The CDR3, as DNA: TGTGCCAGCTCACCACGCGTTAGGCTAGAGAACACTGAAGCTTTCTTT.

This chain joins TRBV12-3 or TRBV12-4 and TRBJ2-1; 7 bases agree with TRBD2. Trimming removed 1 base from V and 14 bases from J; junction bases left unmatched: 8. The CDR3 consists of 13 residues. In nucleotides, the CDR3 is TGTGCCAGCAGTTTAGAGGAGGGAGGGTTAGAGTTCTTC. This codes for CASSLEEGGLEFF.

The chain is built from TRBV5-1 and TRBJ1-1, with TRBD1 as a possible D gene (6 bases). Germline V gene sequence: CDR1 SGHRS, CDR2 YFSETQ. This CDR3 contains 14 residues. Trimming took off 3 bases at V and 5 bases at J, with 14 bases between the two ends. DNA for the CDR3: TGCGCCAGCAGCTACGGGACAATGGGGACTGAAGCTTTCTTT. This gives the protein CASSYGTMGTEAFF.

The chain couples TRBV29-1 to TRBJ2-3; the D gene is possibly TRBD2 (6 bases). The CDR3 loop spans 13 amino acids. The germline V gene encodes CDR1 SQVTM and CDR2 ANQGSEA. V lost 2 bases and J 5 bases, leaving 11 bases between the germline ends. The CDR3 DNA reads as TGCAGCGTTGAAAAAGGCGGGGTAGATACGCAGTATTTT. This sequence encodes CSVEKGGVDTQYF.

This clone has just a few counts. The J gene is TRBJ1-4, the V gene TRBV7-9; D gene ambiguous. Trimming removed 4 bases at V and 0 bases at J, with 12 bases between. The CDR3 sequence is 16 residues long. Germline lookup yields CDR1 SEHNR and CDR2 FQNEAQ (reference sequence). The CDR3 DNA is TGTGCCAGCAGCTCCCGCGGACGGGCAACTAATGAAAAACTGTTTTTT. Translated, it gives CASSSRGRATNEKLFF.

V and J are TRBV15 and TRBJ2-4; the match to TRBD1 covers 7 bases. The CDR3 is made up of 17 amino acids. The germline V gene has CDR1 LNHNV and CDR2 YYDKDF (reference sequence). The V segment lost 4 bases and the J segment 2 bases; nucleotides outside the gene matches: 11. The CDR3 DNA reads TGTGCCACCAGCACGATGAACCACAGGGGATCCAAAAACATTCAGTACTTC. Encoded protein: CATSTMNHRGSKNIQYF.

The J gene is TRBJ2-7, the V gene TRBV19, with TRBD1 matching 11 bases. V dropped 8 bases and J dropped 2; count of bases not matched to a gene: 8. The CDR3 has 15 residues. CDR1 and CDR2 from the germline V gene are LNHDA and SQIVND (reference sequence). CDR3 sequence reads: CASREWGQGAYEQYF. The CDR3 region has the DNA TGTGCCAGTCGCGAATGGGGACAGGGGGCCTACGAGCAGTACTTC.

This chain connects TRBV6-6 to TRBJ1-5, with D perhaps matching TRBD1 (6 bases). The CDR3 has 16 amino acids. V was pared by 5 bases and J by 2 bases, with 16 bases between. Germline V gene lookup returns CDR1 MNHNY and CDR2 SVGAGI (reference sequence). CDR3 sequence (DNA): TGTGCCAGCAGTCCTAGTAAGGGGGATGGCAATCAGCCCCAGCATTTT. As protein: CASSPSKGDGNQPQHF.

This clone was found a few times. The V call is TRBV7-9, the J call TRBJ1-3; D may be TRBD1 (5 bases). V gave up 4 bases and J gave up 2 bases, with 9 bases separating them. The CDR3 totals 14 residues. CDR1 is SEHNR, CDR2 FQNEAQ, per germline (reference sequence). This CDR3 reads CASSYRGAGNTIYF. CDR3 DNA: TGTGCCAGCAGCTACCGGGGGGCTGGAAACACCATATATTTT.

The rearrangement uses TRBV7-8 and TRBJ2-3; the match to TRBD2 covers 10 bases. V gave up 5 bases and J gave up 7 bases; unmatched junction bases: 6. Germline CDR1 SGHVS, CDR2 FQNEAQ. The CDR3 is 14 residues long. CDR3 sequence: CASSIGLAAYTQYF. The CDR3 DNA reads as TGTGCCAGCAGCATCGGACTAGCGGCATATACGCAGTATTTT.

CDR3 in DNA: TGTGCCAGCAGTGACCTCGCGGGAGAAAACAATGAGCAGTTCTTC. The encoded protein is CASSDLAGENNEQFF. This chain links TRBV2 with TRBJ2-1, with 7 bases fitting TRBD2. V was pared by 3 bases and J by 5 bases, with 7 bases of the junction left unmatched. The CDR3 totals 15 residues. In germline, CDR1 is SNHLY, CDR2 FYNNEI.

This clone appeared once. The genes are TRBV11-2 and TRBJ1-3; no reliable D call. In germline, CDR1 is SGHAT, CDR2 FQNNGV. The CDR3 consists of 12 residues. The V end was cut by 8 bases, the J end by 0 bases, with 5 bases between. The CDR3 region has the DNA TGTGCCAGCCGGGGCTCTGGAAACACCATATATTTT. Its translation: CASRGSGNTIYF.

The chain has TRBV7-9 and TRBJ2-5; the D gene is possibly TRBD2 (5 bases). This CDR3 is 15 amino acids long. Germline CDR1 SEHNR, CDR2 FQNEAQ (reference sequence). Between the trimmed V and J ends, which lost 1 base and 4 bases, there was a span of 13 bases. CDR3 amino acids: CASSLETGYGETQYF. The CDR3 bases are TGTGCCAGCAGCTTAGAAACGGGGTACGGAGAGACCCAGTACTTC.

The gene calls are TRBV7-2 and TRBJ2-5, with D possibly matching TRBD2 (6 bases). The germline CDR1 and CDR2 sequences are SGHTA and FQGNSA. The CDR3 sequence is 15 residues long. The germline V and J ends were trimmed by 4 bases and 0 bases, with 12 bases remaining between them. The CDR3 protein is CASSSPAGYQETQYF. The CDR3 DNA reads TGTGCCAGCAGCTCCCCAGCGGGCTACCAAGAGACCCAGTACTTC.

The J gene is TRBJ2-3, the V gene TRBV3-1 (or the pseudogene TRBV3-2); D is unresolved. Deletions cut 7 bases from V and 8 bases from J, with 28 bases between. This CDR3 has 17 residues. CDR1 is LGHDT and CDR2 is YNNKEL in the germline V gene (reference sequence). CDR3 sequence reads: CASMNLTRSRGLGTQYF. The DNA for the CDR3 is TGTGCCAGCATGAACTTAACCCGGTCCCGCGGCCTCGGTACGCAGTATTTT.

This CDR3 reads CAITATEARGGYTF. CDR3 nucleotides: TGTGCCATCACCGCTACGGAGGCGCGTGGTGGCTACACCTTC. V is TRBV10-3 and J is TRBJ1-2; D call uncertain. V lost 7 bases, J lost 7 bases, and 19 bases lay in between. The CDR3 covers 14 residues. The germline CDR1 and CDR2 sequences are ENHRY and SYGVKD.

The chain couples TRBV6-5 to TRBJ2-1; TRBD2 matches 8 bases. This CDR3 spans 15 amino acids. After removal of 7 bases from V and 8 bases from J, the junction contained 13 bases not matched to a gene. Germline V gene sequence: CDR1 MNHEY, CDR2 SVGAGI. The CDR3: CASKTGGSRFDEQFF. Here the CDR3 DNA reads TGTGCCAGCAAGACGGGGGGGTCGCGTTTCGATGAGCAGTTCTTC.

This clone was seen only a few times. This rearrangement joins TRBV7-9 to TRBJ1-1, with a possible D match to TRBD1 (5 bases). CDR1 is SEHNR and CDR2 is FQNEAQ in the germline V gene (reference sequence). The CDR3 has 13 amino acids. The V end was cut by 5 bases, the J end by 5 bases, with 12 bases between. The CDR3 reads CASSPREGTEAFF. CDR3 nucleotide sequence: TGTGCCAGCAGCCCCAGGGAAGGTACTGAAGCTTTCTTT.

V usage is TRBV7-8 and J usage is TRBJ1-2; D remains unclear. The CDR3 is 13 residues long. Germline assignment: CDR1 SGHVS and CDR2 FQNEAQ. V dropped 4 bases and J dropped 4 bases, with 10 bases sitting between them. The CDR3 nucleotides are TGTGCCAGCAGCTATGGCCAACCCTATGGCTACACCTTC. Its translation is CASSYGQPYGYTF.

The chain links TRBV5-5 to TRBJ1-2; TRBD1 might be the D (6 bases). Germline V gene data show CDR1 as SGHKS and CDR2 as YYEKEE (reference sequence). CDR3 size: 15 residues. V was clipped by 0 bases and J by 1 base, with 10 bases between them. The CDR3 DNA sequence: TGTGCCAGCAGCTTGGCGGGGGCCTTTAACTATGGCTACACCTTC. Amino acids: CASSLAGAFNYGYTF.

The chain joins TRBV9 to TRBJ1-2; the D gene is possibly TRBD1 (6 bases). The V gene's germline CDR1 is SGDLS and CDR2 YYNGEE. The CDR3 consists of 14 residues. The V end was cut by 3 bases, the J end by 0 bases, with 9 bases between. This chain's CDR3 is CASSEGHSNYGYTF. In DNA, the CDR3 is TGTGCCAGCAGCGAGGGACACTCTAACTATGGCTACACCTTC.